The 5 T cell receptor beta chains below were found in one sample sequenced in a study of T-cell memory formation after mild COVID-19 (TCRdb year 2021). Library method: 5' RACE. TCRdb names Illumina NovaSeq 6000 as the instrument used. Using fastp at Q25 and MiXCR, TCRdb reprocessed the public reads and kept productive beta chains. CDR3 protein duplicates are merged, each entry listing the most common genes and DNA. The sample table shows approximately 570,000 distinct CDR3 sequences, and 15% to 20% are seen once. The top ten constitute around 13% of the sample. The sequencing input was PBMCs or a T cell subset sorted from them (not recorded which). Every receptor here comes from an adult woman who had mild COVID-19 (a few samples of this study predate the infection). The sample titles of this study are shuffled in the database, so cell type and time point are left out; the donor was told from shared clones.

CDR3: CASSQRAHSGGSTDTQYF. CDR3 nucleotide sequence: TGTGCCAGCAGCCAGAGGGCCCATAGCGGGGGGTCCACAGATACGCAGTATTTT. The chain recombines TRBV4-2 with TRBJ2-3, with TRBD2 matching over 10 bases. This CDR3 has 18 residues. Germline V CDR1 and CDR2: LGHNA, YNFKEQ. The junction had 11 bases not matched to a gene; V was cut back by 3 bases and J by 2 bases.

This clonotype appeared a few times. The chain combines TRBV7-6 with TRBJ2-5; 13 positions agree with TRBD2. This CDR3 spans 16 amino acids. Germline values: CDR1 SGHVS, CDR2 FNYEAQ. Trimming took 4 bases from V and 4 from J; bases not matched to a gene: 6. The CDR3: CASSSRTSGRGETQYF. The CDR3 region has the DNA TGTGCCAGCAGCTCTCGGACTAGCGGGAGAGGAGAGACCCAGTACTTC.

The genes are TRBV6-5 and TRBJ1-4; TRBD1 agrees at 9 bases. This CDR3 is built from 14 residues. Trimming at V came to 5 bases and at J to 5 bases, leaving 3 bases not matched to a gene. Germline values: CDR1 MNHEY, CDR2 SVGAGI. The CDR3 sequence is CASSQQGANEKLFF. The DNA for the CDR3 is TGTGCCAGCAGTCAACAGGGGGCAAATGAAAAACTGTTTTTT.

The CDR3 spells CASSPQVQPTQYF. The CDR3 coding sequence is TGTGCCAGCAGCCCCCAGGTGCAGCCTACGCAGTATTTT. The rearrangement links TRBV7-3 to TRBJ2-3; no reliable D call. The CDR3 is made up of 13 amino acids. The V gene's germline CDR1 is SGHTA and CDR2 FQGTGA. Trimming left V 5 bases short and J 8 bases short, with 14 bases between.

This clonotype was seen a handful of times. The rearrangement links TRBV18 to TRBJ2-7; 10 bases line up with TRBD1. CDR1 and CDR2 (germline): KGHSH, LQKENI. V shed 6 bases, J shed 2 bases, and the junction held 7 bases outside the gene matches. This CDR3 is 15 amino acids long. The CDR3 is CASSPTGGPAYEQYF. The DNA of the CDR3 is TGTGCCAGCTCCCCGACAGGGGGCCCTGCCTACGAGCAGTACTTC.